This T cell receptor (beta chain) was sequenced during a study of blood T cell repertoires in COVID-19. Study-wide context: From the United States, Italy and Spain came samples of acute and convalescent COVID-19. The cDNA or gDNA used as material had been derived from T cells, B-cell-depleted T cells, or PBMCs.

The method was immunoSEQ multiplex PCR; TCRdb's version includes in-frame clones alone and lacks a portion of them. This sample has about 120,000 clones, with roughly 79% found just once. Sequenced: peripheral blood. The receptor was derived from a man in his sixties or seventies with active or convalescent COVID-19.

The CDR3 here is CATSRPGRGVNTEAFF. Written as DNA, the CDR3 is TGTGCCACCAGCAGACCAGGACGGGGGGTGAACACTGAAGCTTTCTTT. J is TRBJ1-1 and V is TRBV15; a possible D gene is TRBD1 (5 bases). Trimming shortened V by 2 bases and J by 0 bases, and 13 bases separated the two germline ends. This CDR3 has 16 amino acids. Germline V gives CDR1 LNHNV, CDR2 YYDKDF (reference sequence).